Following are 18 T cell receptor beta chains from one sample sequenced in a study of blood T cell repertoires in COVID-19. Assay: immunoSEQ multiplex PCR; the TCRdb copy retains only in-frame clones and omits some. The sample consists of 240,000 or so clones, 88% of them appearing once. Material for sequencing was peripheral blood. These receptors were obtained from a woman aged 40 to 49 who had recovered from COVID-19.

This chain connects TRBV10-3 to TRBJ1-3; 7 nucleotides agree with TRBD1. Germline-derived CDR1 and CDR2 are ENHRY and SYGVKD. J lost 4 bases, V lost 11 bases, and 8 bases had no gene match. The CDR3 loop spans 13 amino acids. The CDR3 nucleotides are TGTGCCGTCGAACAGGGGTCGGGAAACACCATATATTTT. Residues: CAVEQGSGNTIYF.

The V call is TRBV5-1, the J call TRBJ2-1; tentatively, D is TRBD1 (7 bases). This CDR3 contains 13 residues. Germline loops: CDR1 SGHRS, CDR2 YFSETQ. V dropped 4 bases and J dropped 10 bases, with 15 bases sitting between them. The CDR3 sequence: CASSPEQGREQFF. As DNA, the CDR3 is TGCGCCAGCAGCCCGGAACAGGGGAGGGAGCAGTTCTTC.

This rearrangement joins TRBV21-1 to TRBJ1-1; TRBD1, as called in the table, went unchecked against the DNA. TRBV21-1 is classified as a pseudogene. The CDR3 length is 14 residues. CDR3 in DNA: TGTGCCAGCAGCGTAGGGGGCAGGGACACTGAAGCTTTCTTT. Its protein is CASSVGGRDTEAFF.

V gene TRBV19 combines with J gene TRBJ1-5, with D perhaps matching TRBD1 (6 bases). The CDR3 extends over 15 amino acids. V gave up 5 bases and J gave up 7 bases, with 18 bases separating them. The germline CDR1 and CDR2 sequences are LNHDA and SQIVND (reference sequence). CDR3 region: CASSPRDGQGQPQHF. The CDR3 DNA sequence: TGTGCCAGTAGTCCCCGGGACGGCCAGGGGCAGCCCCAGCATTTT.

The chain joins TRBV3-1 (or the pseudogene TRBV3-2) to TRBJ2-5; possibly TRBD2 for D (7 bases). Germline V lookup: CDR1 LGHDT, CDR2 YNNKEL (reference sequence). This CDR3 has 15 residues. The V and J ends lost 1 base and 1 base respectively, with 10 bases between them. As DNA, the CDR3 is TGTGCCAGCAGCCAAGGGCGGGGGCCCCAAGAGACCCAGTACTTC. Translated, it gives CASSQGRGPQETQYF.

The gene calls are TRBV29-1 and TRBJ1-1; 8 bases align to TRBD1. The J segment lost 1 base and the V segment lost 6 bases, leaving 13 bases of the junction unmatched. Germline assignment: CDR1 SQVTM and CDR2 ANQGSEA. CDR3 length: 16 residues. The CDR3 sequence is CSVPTPGQESNTEAFF. The CDR3, as DNA: TGCAGCGTCCCCACACCGGGACAGGAATCGAACACTGAAGCTTTCTTT. The full variable domain, its missing parts supplied by reference TRBV29-1 and TRBJ1-1, is SAVISQKPSRDICQRGTSLTIQCQVDSQVTMMFWYRQQPGQSLTLIATANQGSEATYESGFVIDKFPISRPNLTFSTLTVSNMSPEDSSIYLCSVPTPGQESNTEAFFGQGTRLTVV.

J is TRBJ1-2 and V is TRBV7-8; 7 nucleotides match TRBD1. The CDR3 is 14 residues long. With 5 bases clipped from V and 8 bases from J, the junction kept 11 bases outside the gene matches. The germline CDR1 and CDR2 sequences are SGHVS and FQNEAQ. The CDR3 bases are TGTGCCAGCAGCCCAACAGGGGCTTCGCGAGGCTACACCTTC. Residues: CASSPTGASRGYTF.

The chain recombines TRBV20-1 with TRBJ2-7, with D unclear. CDR1 and CDR2 (germline): DFQATT, SNEGSKA (reference sequence). V lost 3 bases and J lost 2, with 11 bases in between. This CDR3 comprises 13 residues. The chain's CDR3 is CSASRSTPYEQYF. DNA for the CDR3: TGCAGTGCTAGTCGAAGTACTCCCTACGAGCAGTACTTC.

The genes are TRBV9 and TRBJ2-5; a weak D match, TRBD1 (5 bases). V dropped 0 bases and J dropped 2 bases, with 8 bases sitting between them. The CDR3 is 14 residues long. Germline assignment: CDR1 SGDLS and CDR2 YYNGEE. The CDR3 sequence: CASSVGRTQETQYF. The DNA of the CDR3 is TGTGCCAGCAGCGTAGGGCGGACACAAGAGACCCAGTACTTC.

This clone came up once. The chain joins TRBV30 to TRBJ1-2; 12 nucleotides match TRBD1. Trimming took 4 bases from V and 6 from J; bases not matched to a gene: 12. CDR1 GTSNPN and CDR2 SVGIG come from the germline V gene (reference sequence). This CDR3 contains 16 residues. The DNA of the CDR3 is TGTGCCTGGACCCTTCGGGACAGGGGGCCAGAAAATGGCTACACCTTC. Its protein is CAWTLRDRGPENGYTF.

The rearrangement uses TRBV3-1 (or the pseudogene TRBV3-2) and TRBJ1-1; unclear D gene. V shed 4 bases and J shed 1 base, with 10 bases lying between them. Germline CDR1 and CDR2: LGHDT and YNNKEL (reference sequence). The CDR3 extends over 14 amino acids. The CDR3 sequence is CASSPGGGNTEAFF. For the CDR3, the DNA is TGTGCCAGCAGCCCGGGAGGTGGGAACACTGAAGCTTTCTTT.

CDR3 nucleotide sequence: TGTGCCAGTAGTCCGGACAGGGGATCCTACAATGAGCAGTTCTTC. Its protein is CASSPDRGSYNEQFF. V usage is TRBV19 and J usage is TRBJ2-1, with 9 nucleotides matching TRBD1. CDR1 is LNHDA and CDR2 is SQIVND in the germline V gene (reference sequence). The CDR3 has 15 amino acids. Trimming at V came to 5 bases and at J to 1 base, leaving 3 bases not matched to a gene.

The genes are TRBV14 and TRBJ1-2; 12 bases are shared with TRBD1. The V segment lost 3 bases and the J segment 4 bases; nucleotides outside the gene matches: 3. Looked up from germline, CDR1 is SGHDN and CDR2 is FVKESK. The CDR3 loop spans 15 amino acids. CDR3 bases: TGTGCCAGCAGCCAGGGGACAGGGGGCCCCTATGGCTACACCTTC. Translation: CASSQGTGGPYGYTF.

The CDR3 nucleotides read TGTGCCAGAAGCTTGCCCCCGATTGGTTCAGGCACCGGGGAGCTGTTTTTT. Translated: CARSLPPIGSGTGELFF. The chain joins TRBV5-3 to TRBJ2-2; D unresolved. TRBV5-3 is sorted into the ORF group, with uncertain function. The CDR3 contains 17 residues. Trimming stripped 1 base from V and 4 bases from J, with 17 bases between.

The CDR3 reads CASSSRLASYEQYF. For the CDR3, the DNA is TGTGCCAGCAGCTCCCGACTAGCATCCTACGAGCAGTACTTC. The V and J genes are TRBV13 and TRBJ2-7, with 7 positions matching TRBD2. V was pared by 4 bases and J by 1 base, with 4 bases of the junction left unmatched. The CDR3 has 14 amino acids. The germline CDR1 and CDR2 sequences are PRHDT and FYEKMQ (reference sequence).

The V call is TRBV30, the J call TRBJ2-7, with D tentatively TRBD2 (5 bases). Germline V gene data show CDR1 as GTSNPN and CDR2 as SVGIG (reference sequence). Trimming removed 1 base at V and 12 bases at J, with 13 bases between. CDR3 size: 11 residues. The CDR3 DNA sequence: TGTGCCTGGAGTGCCGGACCACGGGGGTACTTC. Translation gives CAWSAGPRGYF.

This clone was counted a few times. This chain connects TRBV7-8 to TRBJ2-7; D possibly corresponds to TRBD2 (6 bases). Looked up from germline, CDR1 is SGHVS and CDR2 is FQNEAQ. This CDR3 spans 16 amino acids. Trimming pared 5 bases from V and 0 bases from J, leaving 17 bases between. DNA for the CDR3: TGTGCCAGCAGCGAGCCTGGCGGGGTGGGCTCCTACGAGCAGTACTTC. The encoded protein is CASSEPGGVGSYEQYF. Supplemented by reference TRBV7-8 and TRBJ2-7, the full variable domain reads GAGVSQSPRYKVAKRGQDVALRCDPISGHVSLFWYQQALGQGPEFLTYFQNEAQLDKSGLPSDRFFAERPEGSVSTLKIQRTQQEDSAVYLCASSEPGGVGSYEQYFGPGTRLTVT.

This chain links TRBV7-9 with TRBJ2-3; the match to TRBD1 covers 8 bases. From germline, CDR1 is SEHNR and CDR2 FQNEAQ (reference sequence). The trim removed 5 bases at V and 3 bases at J, leaving 4 bases unmatched. The CDR3 runs to 14 residues. The CDR3, as DNA: TGTGCCAGCAGCACTTGGACAGGGACAGATACGCAGTATTTT. Protein sequence: CASSTWTGTDTQYF.